This T cell receptor beta chain is drawn from a study of T cells after yellow fever vaccination. Ten or more counts support this clonotype. From the 5' RACE reads, TCRdb called clonotypes with MiXCR, one entry per CDR3 protein. The sample lists more than 300,000 distinct CDR3 sequences; roughly 4.3% were seen once. Trimming cost V 6 bases and J 2 bases, with 20 bases left between them. CDR1 is SNHLY, CDR2 FYNNEI, per germline. The CDR3 covers 16 residues. Sequencing used PBMCs, obtained 15 days after the yellow fever booster vaccination. The chain links TRBV2 to TRBJ2-7; perhaps TRBD2 as D (7 bases). The TCR was taken from a man between 18 and 29 years old who received the YFV17D yellow fever vaccine. The CDR3 DNA reads TGTGCCAGCAGAGGCTTCGCGGGGGCAGCTACCTACGAGCAGTACTTC. Protein sequence: CASRGFAGAATYEQYF. Variable domain in full (rest from reference TRBV2 and TRBJ2-7): EPEVTQTPSHQVTQMGQEVILRCVPISNHLYFYWYRQILGQKVEFLVSFYNNEISEKSEIFDDQFSVERPDGSNFTLKIRSTKLEDSAMYFCASRGFAGAATYEQYFGPGTRLTVT.